This T cell receptor (beta chain) was found in a study of blood T cells in healthy people across ages (dated by TCRdb to between 2015 and 2017). Broadly, across the study: In model experiments, roughly one uniquely barcoded TCR beta cDNA molecule per two T cells was captured by template switching. The study measured age-related changes in TCR beta repertoire diversity using deep sequencing normalized with unique cDNA molecular identifiers. Four age groups were formed from the donors: young (average 16 years), middle-aged (roughly 38), aged (roughly 56) and long-lived (around 82). To avoid experimental bias, donors of different ages were distributed randomly across sequencing lanes. Using the same blood draw, the study looked at two additional independent replicas of 1 million unique cDNA reads for two donors, one aged 18 to 30 and the other aged 80 or older. General conclusions and limits of the study: Donor CMV infection status was unknown, potentially confounding age-related changes in expanded clonotypes. A strong correlation was found between observed TCR beta diversity and the percentage of naive T cells measured by flow cytometry. Since profiling was done on bulk unsorted PBMCs, naive and antigen-experienced compartments could not be conclusively compared. Observed TCR beta diversity per million T cells fell roughly linearly with age, and a significant reduction was already apparent by age around 44. Estimates of total diversity based on one million sequenced T cells were regarded as lower bounds and as underestimates. Compared with the aged group, the long-lived group had more naive CD4+ T cells, fewer expanded clones and increased TCR diversity, a pattern suggesting age selection.

The roughly 39 donors, aged about 6 to 95 years, were systemically healthy Caucasian individuals from Russia. Each donor gave 8 to 10 milliliters of peripheral blood, collected into EDTA-treated Vacutainer tubes. Ficoll-Paque density-gradient centrifugation was used to isolate PBMCs, with at least 6.5 million per sample. Total RNA, at least 5 micrograms per sample, was extracted from PBMCs with Trizol reagent. Naive CD45RAhigh/CD27high T cell percentages were measured by flow cytometry on a PBMC aliquot from every donor. A note on this clonotype: It has no known antigen specificity. No base qualities exist here, and no much larger clone lies one base off it.

Library preparation used 5' RACE. Sequencing was carried out with an Illumina HiSeq 2500. A second roughly 6 to 12 cycle PCR used a sample-barcoded 5' primer and a J-beta primer mix. A template-switch 5' adaptor carrying 12 random nucleotides introduced a unique molecular identifier onto each TCR beta cDNA molecule. At least 2.5 million CDR3-containing paired-end reads were obtained from each sample. The Mint cDNA synthesis kit, primed by a TRBC-specific oligonucleotide, was used to synthesize first-strand cDNA from all RNA. All cDNA was treated with uracil-DNA glycosylase and then went through a first 18-cycle PCR with the universal primers M1SS and BC2_uni_R. Per the original workflow: For normalization, 1 million high-quality reads, each with a distinct molecular identifier, were randomly selected from each sample. Reads with shared molecular identifiers were discarded instead of being binned into consensus sequences. MiTCR, with a Q25 quality threshold and the strictest error-elimination algorithm, was used for CDR3 identification, clonotype clustering and error correction. Lower-bound total TCR beta diversity was estimated with a nonparametric unseen species model using Euler transformation. TCRdb cleaned the public reads at Q25 with fastp, built clones with MiXCR and kept in-frame beta chains. Identical CDR3 protein sequences are pooled into one entry, listed with their most common genes and DNA. It is TCRdb's table, rather than the study itself, that gives the V and J calls and clone size. In this sample the table shows 700,000 to 850,000 distinct CDR3 sequences, approximately 35% of which occur a single time. The ten largest clones capture 10% to 15% of the sample.

The germline V gene provides CDR1 MNHEY and CDR2 SVGEGT. The junction carries 17 bases between V and J, which are trimmed by 2 bases and 7 bases respectively. The CDR3 runs 15 amino acids, cysteine and phenylalanine included. Only the CDR3 DNA is retained, 45 bases long and in frame from the first base. The TCR comes from a man aged 18 to 29 in good health. The sequenced sample consisted of blood. The chain is encoded by TRBV6-2 or TRBV6-3 joined to TRBJ1-2, with the D segment identity uncertain. Here the CDR3 is given as CASSYLGSGRSGYTF. The nucleotide sequence is TGTGCCAGCAGTTACCTCGGCTCCGGCAGGAGTGGCTACACCTTC.